Listed below are T cell receptor beta chains from one sample, sequenced in a study of CD8 T cells in Susac syndrome. From the immunoSEQ multiplex PCR reads, TCRdb called clonotypes with MiXCR, one entry per CDR3 protein. The table lists 150,000 to 200,000 distinct CDR3 sequences, about 93% of them singletons, with approximately 0.094% in the top ten. Sample: CD4+ T cells from PBMCs. The receptor set was obtained from a human donor with multiple sclerosis. The CDR3 runs from the conserved cysteine through the conserved F or W. The D gene is left open where the match is weak. For some rows the clone size is stated as once, few or many, or as a class when expanded; others skip it.

>TRBV12-5|.|TRBJ2-6|.
CASGLERPLAGAPGANVLTF
TGTGCTAGTGGTTTGGAAAGGCCACTGGCCGGGGCCCCTGGGGCCAACGTCCTGACTTTC
>TRBV10-3|TRBD1|TRBJ2-2|.
CAISTGTGNTGELFF
TGTGCCATCAGTACCGGGACAGGGAACACCGGGGAGCTGTTTTTT
>TRBV20-1|.|TRBJ1-2|.
CSAGRDTGYGYTF
TGCAGTGCTGGCAGGGACACCGGCTATGGCTACACCTTC
>TRBV30|.|TRBJ1-2|.
CAWSVGPGNYGYTF
TGTGCCTGGAGTGTAGGGCCGGGGAACTATGGCTACACCTTC
>TRBV30|TRBD1|TRBJ2-7|.
CAWRETGYYEQYF
TGTGCCTGGAGGGAGACAGGGTACTACGAGCAGTACTTC
>TRBV28|.|TRBJ1-2|.
CASSLRFTGYTF
TGTGCCAGCAGTTTGCGATTTACTGGCTACACCTTC
>TRBV5-1|.|TRBJ2-3|.
CASSSSRAGADTQYF
TGCGCCAGCAGCTCAAGCAGGGCCGGGGCAGATACGCAGTATTTT
>TRBV6-5|TRBD1|TRBJ1-4|once
CASSRDRGVNEKLFF
TGTGCCAGCAGCCGAGACAGGGGGGTTAATGAAAAACTGTTTTTT
>TRBV6-1|.|TRBJ2-5|few
CASSEWQKETQYF
TGTGCCAGCAGTGAATGGCAGAAAGAGACCCAGTACTTC
>TRBV9|.|TRBJ1-4|.
CASSAQGTATNEKLFF
TGTGCCAGCAGCGCGCAGGGGACTGCAACTAATGAAAAACTGTTTTTT
>TRBV7-8|.|TRBJ2-5|.
CASSLNPGRETQYF
TGTGCCAGCAGCTTAAACCCGGGTCGAGAGACCCAGTACTTC
>TRBV7-8|TRBD2|TRBJ2-3|.
CASSSIHRTSGPTDTQYF
TGTGCCAGCAGCTCAATTCATCGGACTAGCGGGCCCACAGATACGCAGTATTTT
>TRBV29-1|TRBD1|TRBJ1-4|.
CSVELGQGVGKLFF
TGCAGCGTTGAATTGGGACAGGGGGTTGGAAAACTGTTTTTT
>TRBV6-5|.|TRBJ2-3|.
CASFQVSGGTQYF
TGTGCCAGCTTTCAAGTTTCTGGGGGTACGCAGTATTTT
>TRBV6-2/TRBV6-3|.|TRBJ2-7|.
CASTSGTFSSYEQYF
TGTGCCAGCACCTCAGGGACATTCAGCTCCTACGAGCAGTACTTC
>TRBV3-1|.|TRBJ2-7|once
CASSQDVAGYEQYF
TGTGCCAGCAGCCAAGATGTGGCAGGCTACGAGCAGTACTTC
>TRBV9|TRBD2|TRBJ2-7|.
CASSPHGGRADEQYF
TGTGCCAGCAGCCCACATGGCGGGAGGGCCGACGAGCAGTACTTC
>TRBV6-1|.|TRBJ2-5|once
CASSDLAAGGETQYF
TGTGCCAGCAGCGACCTGGCCGCCGGCGGGGAGACCCAGTACTTC
>TRBV7-9|.|TRBJ1-2|.
CASSFGSSYGYTF
TGTGCCAGCAGCTTCGGCAGCAGCTATGGCTACACCTTC
>TRBV10-3|.|TRBJ2-5|.
CASQGGQETQYF
TGTGCCAGCCAGGGGGGGCAAGAGACCCAGTACTTC
>TRBV9|.|TRBJ1-6|.
CASSVLHANSPLHF
TGTGCCAGCAGCGTATTGCACGCTAATTCACCCCTCCACTTT
>TRBV19|.|TRBJ1-5|.
CASSIDRDQPQHF
TGTGCCAGTAGTATAGATCGGGATCAGCCCCAGCATTTT
>TRBV15|.|TRBJ2-5|.
CATSRDSRILGETQYF
TGTGCCACCAGCAGAGATTCCAGGATCTTAGGAGAGACCCAGTACTTC
>TRBV5-4|.|TRBJ2-5|few
CASSLDPVQQETQYF
TGTGCCAGCAGCTTGGATCCCGTCCAACAAGAGACCCAGTACTTC
>TRBV2|.|TRBJ1-1|.
CASSETREAEAFF
TGTGCCAGCAGTGAGACCAGGGAAGCTGAAGCTTTCTTT
>TRBV7-2|.|TRBJ2-2|.
CASSLSGGLTGELFF
TGTGCCAGCAGCTTAAGCGGTGGGCTCACCGGGGAGCTGTTTTTT
>TRBV5-4|TRBD1|TRBJ1-1|.
CASSRQGKPEAFF
TGTGCCAGCAGCCGACAGGGGAAGCCTGAAGCTTTCTTT
>TRBV7-9|.|TRBJ2-5|.
CASSSQGQETQYF
TGTGCCAGCAGCTCGCAGGGTCAAGAGACCCAGTACTTC
>TRBV10-2|TRBD1|TRBJ1-5|.
CASRFGTGDQPQHF
TGCGCCAGCCGTTTCGGGACAGGGGATCAGCCCCAGCATTTT
>TRBV6-5|.|TRBJ2-7|.
CASSYYGPGPYEQYF
TGTGCCAGCAGTTACTATGGTCCGGGACCCTACGAGCAGTACTTC
>TRBV5-1|.|TRBJ2-7|.
CASSYMGGRSSEQYF
TGCGCCAGCAGCTATATGGGGGGAAGGTCGTCCGAGCAGTACTTC
>TRBV6-5|.|TRBJ2-7|.
CASSYGPGLDPEQYF
TGTGCCAGCAGTTATGGTCCAGGGCTGGACCCCGAGCAGTACTTC
>TRBV2|.|TRBJ2-2|.
CASSVRETQGELFF
TGTGCCAGCAGTGTTCGGGAGACCCAAGGGGAGCTGTTTTTT
>TRBV27|.|TRBJ2-7|.
CASSLSGPLKLEQYF
TGTGCCAGCAGTTTATCAGGGCCCCTTAAGCTCGAGCAGTACTTC
>TRBV2|.|TRBJ1-6|once
CASSEEGPWGSPLHF
TGTGCCAGCAGTGAAGAGGGACCCTGGGGTTCACCCCTCCACTTT
>TRBV28|.|TRBJ2-7|.
CASSSSGAGKSYEQYF
TGTGCCAGCAGTTCCTCGGGTGCAGGAAAGTCCTACGAGCAGTACTTC
>TRBV10-1|.|TRBJ2-2|.
CATSRGSNTGELFF
TGCGCCACCTCCCGGGGGTCGAACACCGGGGAGCTGTTTTTT
>TRBV28|.|TRBJ1-2|.
CASSLRGYGYTF
TGTGCCAGCAGTTTGCGGGGCTATGGCTACACCTTC
>TRBV28|.|TRBJ2-7|.
CASSRTVYEQYF
TGTGCCAGCAGTCGGACAGTCTACGAGCAGTACTTC
>TRBV24-1|.|TRBJ2-1|.
CATSDNGQGGYNEQFF
TGTGCCACCAGTGATAACGGGCAGGGAGGATACAATGAGCAGTTCTTC
>TRBV12-3/TRBV12-4|.|TRBJ1-2|.
CASNPTATGGYTF
TGTGCCAGCAATCCGACAGCGACTGGAGGCTACACCTTC
>TRBV30|.|TRBJ2-5|.
CAWSARQLQETQYF
TGTGCCTGGAGTGCCCGACAGCTACAAGAGACCCAGTACTTC
>TRBV19|TRBD1|TRBJ1-4|few
CASSTATGATNEKLFF
TGTGCCAGTAGTACCGCAACAGGGGCTACTAATGAAAAACTGTTTTTT
>TRBV28|.|TRBJ2-7|.
CASSRPTTVYEQYF
TGTGCCAGCAGTCGCCCAACGACAGTCTACGAGCAGTACTTC
>TRBV4-1|.|TRBJ2-5|once
CASSQAEGGQWETQYF
TGCGCCAGCAGCCAAGCGGAGGGGGGACAGTGGGAGACCCAGTACTTC
>TRBV3-1|.|TRBJ1-2|once
CASSRFDGGNYGYTF
TGTGCCAGCAGCCGCTTCGACGGAGGTAACTATGGCTACACCTTC
>TRBV29-1|.|TRBJ2-2|.
CSAAVGQTSTGELFF
TGCAGCGCCGCAGTCGGGCAGACAAGCACCGGGGAGCTGTTTTTT